This T cell receptor beta chain emerged from a study of identical twins (dated by TCRdb to 2016 to 2018). In the study overall: To test whether fetal clonotypes persist, the study used deep sequencing on TCR alpha and beta repertoires from monozygotic twins, unrelated adults of various ages, and cord blood. Replicate twin experiments were performed at different times using different library preparation protocols to rule out contamination. Broader findings and caveats from the paper: Compared with coincidental sharing between unrelated individuals, out-of-frame TCR alpha sequences shared between twins had an excess of sequences with low generation probability. Conclusions relied on cross-sectional statistical analysis, since the same donors could not be followed over many years. The excess sharing between twins in beta out-of-frame sequences was weaker because fewer shared sequences reduced the signal-to-noise ratio. In monozygotic twins, recombination models systematically underestimated out-of-frame TCR alpha sharing, but the models matched the sharing seen between unrelated individuals. Zero-insertion analyses could be partly confounded by invariant T cells such as MAIT and iNKT, though diverse VJ usage argued against such confounding for most clonotypes. Abundant cord blood beta clonotypes had fewer insertions, young adult naive repertoires showed a similar but weaker trend, and memory repertoires showed no such trend.

This clonotype was recorded a few times. The antigen it binds to is not known. No quality values exist for individual bases; no much larger clone is one base distant. The germline V gene encodes CDR1 MNHEY and CDR2 SMNVEV (reference sequence). The CDR3 goes from the cysteine to the phenylalanine over 15 residues. The CDR3 DNA has 45 bases and is translated from base 1. V and J are truncated by 2 bases and 6 bases respectively, leaving an intervening sequence of 14 bases. Libraries were built with 5' RACE. Sequencing relied on an Illumina HiSeq 2000. A universal primer binding site was introduced by template switching, and a unique molecular identifier was present in the final cDNA, enabling accurate counting of TCR cDNA molecules. Specific primers in the conserved constant-segment region were used to synthesize first-strand cDNA for TCR alpha and beta chains. To control for contamination, each cDNA library was double barcoded with a SMART-Mk sample barcode plus Illumina barcodes. TruSeq adapter sequences, together with Illumina sample barcodes, were added in two successive PCR steps. The TCR alpha and beta cDNA libraries were sequenced on the Illumina HiSeq platform using custom primers. The published analysis was carried out like this. Unique molecular identifiers were extracted from raw reads with MiGEC, and CDR3 positions were determined with MiXCR. Recombination models were inferred per individual with the repgenHMM and IGoR tools using an EM algorithm. Shared clonotype analysis was performed with the tcR package in R, normalizing sharing by the product of cloneset sizes. Out-of-frame nonproductive sequences were analyzed to study raw recombination free of thymic and clonal selection effects. TCRdb handled the public reads itself, with Q25 trimming in fastp and clone calling in MiXCR, and kept productive beta chains. Here each entry gathers all rows of one CDR3 protein and keeps the most common genes and DNA. TCRdb's processing, not the study's, gives the V and J calls here. Counted in this sample were 1.5 million to 2 million distinct CDR3 sequences; less than 35% of them appeared once. The ten largest clonotypes hold 0.25% to 0.3% of the sample.

Every donor in the study was a healthy Caucasian. Sequencing input: cord blood. The sequence was obtained from a newborn girl in good health. The sequence links TRBV27 to TRBJ2-1, with a tentative D call of TRBD1 or TRBD2, each matching 5 bases. The bases read TGTGCCAGCAGTTTAGGGGGTGTGGGTGCCAATGAGCAGTTCTTC. This is translated as CASSLGGVGANEQFF.